This entry is about one T cell receptor beta chain. Its antigen remains unidentified. The record originates from a study of cytomegalovirus exposure and HLA in healthy donors. With 7 bases removed from V and 2 bases from J, the gap between germline ends came to 9 bases. This CDR3 region has 14 residues. The V gene's germline CDR1 is MDHEN and CDR2 SYDVKM. Study-wide results and caveats: Rarity held for most TCR sequences, but there were some public TCRs that occurred in many donors. Cytomegalovirus-associated TCR beta chains were listed, numbering more than 150.

The PCR made use of 60 Vbeta and 13 Jbeta primers. Data came from immunoSEQ multiplex PCR; TCRdb stores just in-frame clones and leaves some out. The sample lists under 200,000 clones; around four fifths were seen once. The sample was PBMCs. The chain employs TRBV28 and TRBJ2-6; D is possibly TRBD2 (5 bases). The sequence was collected from a woman aged 18 to 35 in good health and CMV-seronegative. For the CDR3, the DNA is TGTGCCAGCAATTCCGGGACTGGGGCCAACGTCCTGACTTTC. Its translation: CASNSGTGANVLTF.